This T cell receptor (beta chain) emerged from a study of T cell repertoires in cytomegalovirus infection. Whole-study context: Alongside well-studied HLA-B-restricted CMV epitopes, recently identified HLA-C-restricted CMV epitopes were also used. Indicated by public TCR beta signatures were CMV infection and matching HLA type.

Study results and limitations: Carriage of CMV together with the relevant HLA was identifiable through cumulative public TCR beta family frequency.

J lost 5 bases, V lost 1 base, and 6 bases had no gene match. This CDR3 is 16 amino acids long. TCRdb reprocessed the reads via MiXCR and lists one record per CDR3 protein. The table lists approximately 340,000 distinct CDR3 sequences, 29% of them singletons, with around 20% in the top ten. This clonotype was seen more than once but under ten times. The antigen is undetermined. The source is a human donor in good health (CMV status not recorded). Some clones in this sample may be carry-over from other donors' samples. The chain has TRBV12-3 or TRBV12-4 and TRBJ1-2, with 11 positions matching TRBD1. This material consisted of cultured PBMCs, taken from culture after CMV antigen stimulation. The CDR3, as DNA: TGTGCCAGCAGTTTAGGGACAGGGGGCGAAGTTTATGGCTACACCTTC. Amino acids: CASSLGTGGEVYGYTF.